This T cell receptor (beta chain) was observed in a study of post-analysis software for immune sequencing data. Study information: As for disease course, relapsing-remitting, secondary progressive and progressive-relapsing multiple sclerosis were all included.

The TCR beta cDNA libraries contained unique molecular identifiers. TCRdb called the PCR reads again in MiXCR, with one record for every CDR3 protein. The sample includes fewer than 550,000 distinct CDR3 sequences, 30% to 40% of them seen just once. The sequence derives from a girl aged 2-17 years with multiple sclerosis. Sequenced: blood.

DNA for the CDR3: TGCAGTGGCCGGGGGCCTAACACCGGGGAGCTGTTTTTT. Translation: CSGRGPNTGELFF. The chain combines TRBV20-1 with TRBJ2-2; D may correspond to TRBD1 or TRBD2 (6 bases each). Deletions cut 7 bases from V and 2 bases from J, with 11 bases between. Germline loops: CDR1 DFQATT, CDR2 SNEGSKA (reference sequence). This CDR3 comprises 13 residues.